This T cell receptor beta chain emerged from a study of CD8 T cells in Susac syndrome. TEMRA cells were FACS-enriched and CD8+ and CD4+ T cells negatively isolated. Per the germline V gene, CDR1 is SGHRS and CDR2 is YFSETQ. V shed 0 bases and J shed 5 bases, with 11 bases lying between them. This CDR3 spans 14 amino acids. The sample holds one count of this clonotype. When the RNA was reverse transcribed, random hexamers were used with an input of 0.5 to 1 ug. Across 54 Vbeta and 13 Jbeta, immunoSEQ multiplex PCR amplified TCR beta CDR3. TCRdb re-derived calls from the immunoSEQ multiplex PCR reads in MiXCR, one entry per CDR3 protein. Among about 250,000 distinct CDR3 sequences listed, around 93% were seen once.

Material: CD4+ T cells from PBMCs. The gene calls are TRBV5-1 and TRBJ2-5; weak D call: TRBD2 (5 bases). This TCR derives from a human donor with multiple sclerosis. The CDR3 region has the DNA TGCGCCAGCAGCTTGGATGAGGGCAGGGAGACCCAGTACTTC. Protein: CASSLDEGRETQYF. Variable domain in full (rest from reference TRBV5-1 and TRBJ2-5): KAGVTQTPRYLIKTRGQQVTLSCSPISGHRSVSWYQQTPGQGLQFLFEYFSETQRNKGNFPGRFSGRQFSNSRSEMNVSTLELGDSALYLCASSLDEGRETQYFGPGTRLLVL.